Below, 17 T cell receptor beta chains from the same sample are listed, as sequenced in a study of CD8 T cells in ankylosing spondylitis. TCRdb processed the 5' RACE reads anew with MiXCR; each CDR3 protein has one entry. This sample has about 130,000 distinct CDR3 sequences; roughly 6.6% occur once, and the top ten carry less than 15%. What was sequenced was blood, either unsorted or a sorted T cell fraction (not recorded which). These TCRs come from a male donor with ankylosing spondylitis or in good health (not recorded which).

This clonotype was detected ten times or more. The rearrangement uses TRBV3-1 and TRBJ2-1; either TRBD1 or TRBD2 may fit D (5 bases each). CDR1 and CDR2 (germline): LGHDT, YNNKEL (reference sequence). V lost 2 bases and J 7 bases, leaving 18 bases between the germline ends. CDR3 length equals 16 residues. CDR3 nucleotides: TGTGCCAGCAGCCAACGTTCCCCGGGGCTACGGAATGAGCAGTTCTTC. Translating gives CASSQRSPGLRNEQFF.

This clonotype was found many times. The chain links TRBV20-1 to TRBJ1-5; unclear D gene. CDR3 size: 15 residues. V lost 2 bases to trimming and J lost 2 bases, with 13 bases between them. The germline gives CDR1 DFQATT, CDR2 SNEGSKA (reference sequence). As DNA, the CDR3 is TGCAGTGCTAGAAGAGGGCCAGATGGCAATCAGCCCCAGCATTTT. It codes for CSARRGPDGNQPQHF.

Comments on this clonotype: A read error may explain this, as a much larger clone is one base away. Because it lacks the conserved phenylalanine or tryptophan at the end, this CDR3 is likely a read error. The rearrangement uses TRBV20-1 and TRBJ2-3, with TRBD2 identical over 15 bases. The germline gives CDR1 DFQATT, CDR2 SNEGSKA (reference sequence). This CDR3 comprises 17 residues. J lost 1 base, V lost 6 bases, and 8 bases had no gene match. The CDR3 DNA reads as TGCAGTGCCGCGGGACTAGCGGGAGGCCGGGGCACAGATACGCAGTATTTA. This translates into CSAAGLAGGRGTDTQYL.

This clonotype came up many times. CDR3 sequence (DNA): TGTGCCATCCGCGGGACAGGGGGGTTGGACTATGGCTACACCTTC. It is translated as CAIRGTGGLDYGYTF. This rearrangement joins TRBV7-9 to TRBJ1-2; 11 bases line up with TRBD1. Germline-derived CDR1 and CDR2 are SEHNR and FQNEAQ (reference sequence). The CDR3 totals 15 residues. V gave up 10 bases and J gave up 3 bases; unmatched junction bases: 10.

This clonotype came up many times. The rearrangement joins TRBV5-1 to TRBJ1-1, with D unclear. This CDR3 is built from 14 residues. Germline CDR1 SGHRS, CDR2 YFSETQ. Trimming stripped 4 bases from V and 2 bases from J, with 12 bases between. CDR3 residues: CASSPSGENTEAFF. DNA for the CDR3: TGCGCCAGCAGCCCAAGCGGGGAAAACACTGAAGCTTTCTTT.

This clonotype showed up many times. The chain uses TRBV4-1 and TRBJ1-5; TRBD1 might be the D (5 bases). Deletions cut 3 bases from V and 6 bases from J, with 18 bases between. The CDR3 covers 16 residues. The germline CDR1 and CDR2 sequences are MGHRA and YSYEKL. CDR3: CASSQDTDSMSQPQHF. In nucleotides, the CDR3 is TGCGCCAGCAGCCAGGATACAGACAGTATGAGTCAGCCCCAGCATTTT.

In this sample, this clonotype turned up many times. The CDR3 here is CASSDHTLTGDEQYF. In DNA form, the CDR3 reads TGTGCCAGCAGCGACCATACCCTGACAGGGGACGAGCAGTACTTC. V and J are TRBV12-3 or TRBV12-4 and TRBJ2-7, with TRBD1 matching 8 bases. The CDR3 is 15 amino acids. The J segment lost 5 bases and the V segment lost 6 bases, leaving 12 bases of the junction unmatched.

In this sample, this clonotype turned up many times. V is TRBV20-1 and J is TRBJ2-2; D not certain. CDR3 length: 13 amino acids. Trimming removed 2 bases at V and 0 bases at J, with 4 bases between. Germline lookup yields CDR1 DFQATT and CDR2 SNEGSKA (reference sequence). CDR3 DNA: TGCAGTGCTAGAAGGTCGAACACCGGGGAGCTGTTTTTT. This sequence encodes CSARRSNTGELFF.

This clonotype has ten or more counts. Mismatch with germline at one junction end may stem from a read error. The chain employs TRBV7-7 and TRBJ2-5; the match to TRBD1 covers 11 bases. CDR1 and CDR2 from the germline V gene are SSHAT and FNYEAQ (reference sequence). The CDR3 extends over 14 amino acids. The CDR3 reads CASSPGQGVETQYF. In nucleotides, the CDR3 is TGTGCTAGCAGCCCGGGACAGGGGGTAGAGACCCAGTACTTC.

A remark on this clonotype: A much larger clone lies one base from this, so it may be a read error. V gene TRBV6-1 combines with J gene TRBJ2-7, with 9 bases aligning to TRBD1. Germline CDR1 MNHNS, CDR2 SASEGT. CDR3 length: 14 amino acids. CDR3 residues: CASSPGQGTYEQCF. CDR3 DNA: TGTGCCAGCAGTCCGGGACAGGGAACTTACGAGCAGTGCTTC.

This clonotype was observed at least ten times. The rearrangement joins TRBV18 to TRBJ1-1; D possibly corresponds to TRBD1 (5 bases). Trimming took 4 bases from V and 7 from J, leaving 7 bases between them. This CDR3 has 11 amino acids. Germline values: CDR1 KGHSH, CDR2 LQKENI. The CDR3 DNA is TGTGCCAGCTCACGGGACGGTGAAGCTTTCTTT. Its translation is CASSRDGEAFF.

This clonotype occurred many times. This chain connects TRBV20-1 to TRBJ1-1; TRBD1 is a possible D gene (6 bases). Germline V lookup: CDR1 DFQATT, CDR2 SNEGSKA (reference sequence). Trimming took 6 bases from V and 1 from J, leaving 15 bases between them. The CDR3 covers 14 residues. As DNA, the CDR3 is TGCAGTGCCCTAGCAGGACAGTCGAACACTGAAGCTTTCTTT. It yields the protein CSALAGQSNTEAFF.

This clonotype was observed many times. The chain joins TRBV7-9 to TRBJ1-2, with 12 bases lining up with TRBD1. Germline lookup yields CDR1 SEHNR and CDR2 FQNEAQ (reference sequence). V lost 5 bases, J lost 5 bases, and 6 bases stayed unmatched. The length of the CDR3 is 15 residues. The CDR3 region is CASSNRDRGRYGYTF. In DNA, the CDR3 is TGTGCCAGCAGCAACCGGGACAGGGGGCGATATGGCTACACCTTC.

This clonotype was observed many times. V usage is TRBV4-1 and J usage is TRBJ1-6, with TRBD1 matching over 9 bases. The CDR3 consists of 15 residues. Germline assignment: CDR1 MGHRA and CDR2 YSYEKL. V was clipped by 1 base and J by 10 bases; unmatched bases: 5. Here the CDR3 DNA reads TGCGCCAGCAGCCAAGGGGGACAGGGAGAATCACCCCTCCACTTT. Translating gives CASSQGGQGESPLHF.

This clonotype came up many times. The chain combines TRBV5-1 with TRBJ2-7, with D possibly being TRBD1 or TRBD2 (5 bases each). The length of the CDR3 is 13 residues. Germline V lookup: CDR1 SGHRS, CDR2 YFSETQ. Trimming removed 3 bases from V and 6 bases from J, with 13 bases in between. Here the CDR3 reads CASSSGTWGEQYF. CDR3 bases: TGCGCCAGCAGCTCCGGGACCTGGGGCGAGCAGTACTTC.

Many counts were recorded for this clonotype. The genes are TRBV7-6 and TRBJ2-7, with D tentatively TRBD2 (5 bases). V lost 3 bases to trimming and J lost 0 bases, with 9 bases between them. This CDR3 is 14 amino acids long. The germline V gene encodes CDR1 SGHVS and CDR2 FNYEAQ. CDR3 DNA sequence: TGTGCCAGCAGCTTTATCGGGATCTCCTACGAGCAGTACTTC. Translated, it gives CASSFIGISYEQYF.

This clonotype was counted many times. This chain connects TRBV5-1 to TRBJ1-1, with D perhaps TRBD1 (6 bases). The CDR3 contains 15 residues. CDR1 is SGHRS, CDR2 YFSETQ, per germline. V was clipped by 4 bases and J by 1 base, with 14 bases between them. CDR3 DNA sequence: TGCGCCAGCAGCCCAAACACAGGGTCGAACACTGAAGCTTTCTTT. Amino acid sequence: CASSPNTGSNTEAFF.